This T cell receptor (beta chain) was observed in a study of cytomegalovirus exposure and HLA in healthy donors. V was clipped by 0 bases and J by 5 bases, with 12 bases between them. The CDR3 sequence is 14 residues long. This PCR relied on a set of 60 Vbeta primers and 13 Jbeta primers. Clones were read by immunoSEQ multiplex PCR, and TCRdb kept only the in-frame ones, dropping some. Of some 210,000 clones listed, approximately 82% are singletons. Input material: PBMCs. This chain joins TRBV5-3 and TRBJ2-7; D gene ambiguous. TRBV5-3 is classed as an ORF, of uncertain function. The sequence derives from a woman aged 45-65 years in good health and CMV-seropositive. CDR3 sequence (DNA): TGTGCCAGAAGCTTGGCTAGGCCATTACACGAGCAGTACTTC. Translation gives CARSLARPLHEQYF.